What follows are 16 T cell receptor beta chains derived from one specimen sequenced in a study of blood T cell repertoires in COVID-19 (dated by TCRdb to 2019 to 2021). The library was produced with the immunoSEQ multiplex PCR assay. This immuneACCESS table, as held by TCRdb, lists in-frame sequences with V and J called but not all clones. Of the missing ones, under half trace to an unresolved V gene in checked studies; the others have no known cause. Across this sample there are 200,000 to 300,000 clones, with 75% to 85% seen only once. The leading ten clones occupy around 6% of the sample. What was sequenced was peripheral blood. These receptors came from a human donor in a cohort sampled during active COVID-19.

In this sample, this clone turned up many times. The chain carries TRBV11-3 and TRBJ2-1; TRBD1 matches 7 bases. The CDR3 sequence is 14 residues long. The V gene end was trimmed by 4 bases and the J gene end by 7 bases; junction bases not matched to a gene: 7. Per the germline V gene, CDR1 is SGHNT and CDR2 is YENEEA. CDR3 loop: CASSSPLQGNEQFF. The CDR3 DNA sequence: TGTGCCAGCAGCTCTCCTTTACAGGGGAATGAGCAGTTCTTC.

This sequence joins TRBV2 and TRBJ2-7; 8 bases agree with TRBD1. V was pared by 8 bases and J by 0 bases, with 15 bases of the junction left unmatched. The CDR3 has 17 amino acids. CDR1 is SNHLY, CDR2 FYNNEI, per germline. CDR3 DNA sequence: TGTGCCAGCGCAGCGTCTTCAGGGGGCCCGGGCTCCTACGAGCAGTACTTC. It translates to CASAASSGGPGSYEQYF.

The chain uses TRBV5-1 and TRBJ2-2, with D possibly TRBD2 on 5 matching bases. With 6 bases removed from V and 5 bases from J, the gap between germline ends came to 23 bases. Germline values: CDR1 SGHRS, CDR2 YFSETQ. The CDR3 has 17 amino acids. The CDR3, as DNA: TGCGCCAGCAAGCGTGGTAGGGAGACCTCGAGAACCGGGGAGCTGTTTTTT. It yields the protein CASKRGRETSRTGELFF.

V is TRBV6-2 or TRBV6-3 and J is TRBJ1-5, with D possibly TRBD1 on 6 matching bases. The germline CDR1 and CDR2 sequences are MNHEY and SVGEGT. Trimming removed 2 bases from V and 8 bases from J, with 22 bases in between. There are 17 residues in the CDR3. CDR3 protein: CASSYARGPASAEPQHF. In nucleotides, the CDR3 is TGTGCCAGCAGTTACGCCAGGGGACCGGCCTCGGCGGAGCCCCAGCATTTT.

V usage is TRBV27 and J usage is TRBJ1-2; TRBD1 agrees at 7 bases. CDR1 is MNHEY, CDR2 SMNVEV, per germline (reference sequence). The CDR3 is 14 amino acids. V was pared by 5 bases and J by 1 base, with 4 bases of the junction left unmatched. CDR3 DNA sequence: TGTGCCAGCAGTCTGACAGGGTTTAACTATGGCTACACCTTC. The encoded protein is CASSLTGFNYGYTF.

V usage is TRBV6-6 and J usage is TRBJ2-2, with D possibly being TRBD2 (6 bases). V dropped 5 bases and J dropped 5 bases, with 18 bases sitting between them. CDR3 length: 16 amino acids. Germline-derived CDR1 and CDR2 are MNHNY and SVGAGI (reference sequence). The CDR3 reads CASSRTRTRGTGELFF. The CDR3 DNA reads as TGTGCCAGCAGTCGAACTAGGACCCGGGGGACCGGGGAGCTGTTTTTT.

The J gene is TRBJ2-7, the V gene TRBV6-5, with D possibly TRBD1 on 7 matching bases. The germline V gene encodes CDR1 MNHEY and CDR2 SVGAGI. V was shortened by 5 bases and J by 2 bases, with 10 bases between the two germline ends. The CDR3 has 13 residues. For the CDR3, the DNA is TGTGCCAGCAGTCCCAGGGGGGCCTACGAGCAGTACTTC. This translates into CASSPRGAYEQYF.

The chain employs TRBV6-6 and TRBJ2-3, with 10 bases identical to TRBD2. Per the germline V gene, CDR1 is MNHNY and CDR2 is SVGAGI (reference sequence). V lost 6 bases to trimming and J lost 0 bases; unmatched junction nucleotides: 6. The CDR3 is made up of 16 amino acids. CDR3 sequence: CASSRWTSGSTDTQYF. The CDR3, as DNA: TGTGCCAGCAGCCGGTGGACTAGCGGCAGCACAGATACGCAGTATTTT.

The chain joins TRBV28 to TRBJ1-2; 8 bases agree with TRBD1. V was clipped by 8 bases and J by 5 bases; unmatched bases: 10. The germline CDR1 and CDR2 sequences are MDHEN and SYDVKM. The CDR3 has 14 residues. The CDR3 sequence is CASHRQGSGYGYTF. The CDR3 DNA is TGTGCCAGCCATAGACAGGGGAGTGGTTATGGCTACACCTTC.

V usage is TRBV29-1 and J usage is TRBJ1-2; the match to TRBD1 covers 7 bases. The V and J ends lost 8 bases and 6 bases, in that order; junction bases with no gene match: 21. The germline gives CDR1 SQVTM, CDR2 ANQGSEA. This CDR3 contains 16 residues. CDR3: CSSKNPKSTGTDGYTF. The CDR3 DNA reads TGCAGCTCAAAGAACCCAAAATCGACAGGGACGGATGGCTACACCTTC.

J is TRBJ1-5 and V is TRBV12-3 or TRBV12-4, with D hard to call. There are 13 residues in the CDR3. With 3 bases removed from V and 5 bases from J, the gap between germline ends came to 8 bases. This chain's CDR3 is CASSFGAYQPQHF. The CDR3 region has the DNA TGTGCCAGCAGTTTTGGAGCTTATCAGCCCCAGCATTTT.

CDR3 protein: CASSSGLAGVGDTQYF. Here the CDR3 DNA reads TGTGCCAGTAGTTCCGGACTAGCGGGGGTGGGAGATACGCAGTATTTT. The chain links TRBV19 to TRBJ2-3; 13 bases agree with TRBD2. The CDR3 loop spans 16 amino acids. Germline CDR1 is LNHDA and CDR2 is SQIVND (reference sequence). Trimming removed 5 bases from V and 5 bases from J; junction bases left unmatched: 7.

The chain carries TRBV6-1 and TRBJ1-2; 9 nucleotides align to TRBD1. CDR3 length equals 14 residues. Germline assignment: CDR1 MNHNS and CDR2 SASEGT. Germline trimming cut 2 bases from V and 3 bases from J; bases unmatched to any gene: 1. CDR3: CASSEWDRDYGYTF. The CDR3 DNA reads TGTGCCAGCAGTGAATGGGACAGGGACTATGGCTACACCTTC.

This chain uses TRBV27 with TRBJ1-5, with D possibly matching TRBD1 (5 bases). The CDR3 is 14 residues long. Per germline, CDR1 MNHEY and CDR2 SMNVEV (reference sequence). V lost 3 bases and J 4 bases, leaving 10 bases between the germline ends. The DNA for the CDR3 is TGTGCCAGCAGTTTGGGGGGGACGAATCAGCCCCAGCATTTT. It specifies CASSLGGTNQPQHF.

This chain uses TRBV19 with TRBJ1-2, with 9 bases lining up with TRBD1. With V trimmed by 2 bases and J by 6 bases, 4 bases remained unmatched. CDR1 is LNHDA and CDR2 is SQIVND in the germline V gene (reference sequence). CDR3 size: 14 residues. CDR3 amino acids: CASSINRGRDGYTF. CDR3 DNA: TGTGCCAGTAGTATAAACAGGGGGCGCGATGGCTACACCTTC.

This clone was picked up a small number of times. V usage is TRBV29-1 and J usage is TRBJ2-5, with D possibly being TRBD2 (6 bases). The CDR3 spans 13 residues. CDR1 and CDR2 (germline): SQVTM, ANQGSEA. Trimming took off 6 bases at V and 7 bases at J, with 18 bases between the two ends. CDR3 protein: CSVGVGAGGTQYF. The DNA for the CDR3 is TGCAGCGTCGGCGTGGGCGCCGGGGGGACCCAGTACTTC.